A selection of T cell receptor beta chains follows, all from one sample in a study of early T cells in non-severe SARS-CoV-2 infection. TCRdb independently ran MiXCR on the 5' RACE reads; one entry per CDR3 protein. The table records over 95,000 distinct CDR3 sequences, 16% of them present only once. The specimen sequenced was whole blood. All receptors derive from an adult who was a healthcare worker with PCR-confirmed SARS-CoV-2 infection or an uninfected control (not recorded which). CDR3s include the opening cysteine and the closing phenylalanine or tryptophan. Each record gives: clone size, D gene, V gene, J gene, CDR3 DNA, CDR3 protein. The D gene is left open where the match is weak. The listing skips clone size in some rows; elsewhere it reads once, few, many or a size class.

size: few; D: .; V: TRBV7-9; J: TRBJ2-7; DNA: TGTGCCAGCAGTCTTAGTAACTACGCGCAGTACTTC; CDR3: CASSLSNYAQYF
size: .; D: TRBD1; V: TRBV7-9; J: TRBJ1-4; DNA: TGTGCCAGCAGCTCCACCCCGGGACAGGGTGTTATACCAACTAATGAAAAACTGTTTTTT; CDR3: CASSSTPGQGVIPTNEKLFF
size: .; D: .; V: TRBV28; J: TRBJ2-7; DNA: TGTGCCAGCAGTTTGGGGACGGGACAATTCTTC; CDR3: CASSLGTGQFF
size: .; D: TRBD2; V: TRBV6-2/TRBV6-3; J: TRBJ2-1; DNA: TGTGCCAGCAGTTACGCAGCGGGAGGCAATGAGCAGTTCTTC; CDR3: CASSYAAGGNEQFF
size: few; D: .; V: TRBV15; J: TRBJ2-1; DNA: TGTGCCACCAGCAGAGAACGGTCCTTTGGCTCCTACAATGAGCAGTTCTTC; CDR3: CATSRERSFGSYNEQFF
size: few; D: TRBD2; V: TRBV29-1; J: TRBJ2-2; DNA: TGCAGCGTTGAAGATCGTTCGGGCGGGGGAAACACCGGGGAGCTGTTTTTT; CDR3: CSVEDRSGGGNTGELFF
size: many; D: TRBD1; V: TRBV7-9; J: TRBJ2-3; DNA: TGTGCCAGCAGCCAGCCGGGACAGGAGGTCACAGATACGCAGTATTTT; CDR3: CASSQPGQEVTDTQYF
size: .; D: .; V: TRBV5-4; J: TRBJ1-6; DNA: TGTGCCAGCAGCTTTTCCCCACCGCGAGGCAGGGTCAATTCACCCCTCCACTTT; CDR3: CASSFSPPRGRVNSPLHF
size: .; D: .; V: TRBV7-8; J: TRBJ2-1; DNA: TGTGCCAGCGCCTTCCGGGCATACAATGAGCAGTTCTTC; CDR3: CASAFRAYNEQFF
size: many; D: .; V: TRBV6-6; J: TRBJ1-5; DNA: TGTGCCAGCAGTTACTCAGGGGGGGCCCAGCATTTT; CDR3: CASSYSGGAQHF
size: few; D: .; V: TRBV7-9; J: TRBJ1-5; DNA: TGTGCCAGCAGCTTAGGGGGACCTGTAGATCAGCCCCAGCATTTT; CDR3: CASSLGGPVDQPQHF
size: few; D: .; V: TRBV7-2; J: TRBJ2-1; DNA: TGTGCCAGCAGCTTAGCGAACGAGATCTCCTACAATGAGCAGTTCTTC; CDR3: CASSLANEISYNEQFF
size: few; D: TRBD1; V: TRBV7-2; J: TRBJ1-1; DNA: TGTGCCAGCAACTTACGAGGGACAGCGCCAGCTTTCTTT; CDR3: CASNLRGTAPAFF
size: .; D: .; V: TRBV7-2; J: TRBJ2-7; DNA: TGTGCCAGCAGCTACGGACAGACCTACGAGCAGTACTTC; CDR3: CASSYGQTYEQYF
size: .; D: TRBD2; V: TRBV5-5; J: TRBJ2-1; DNA: TGTGCCAGCACAAAACCCCCGTTACTAGCGGCTTACAATGAGCAGTTCTTC; CDR3: CASTKPPLLAAYNEQFF
size: many; D: .; V: TRBV20-1; J: TRBJ2-3; DNA: TGCAGTGCTAGTGGACGTTTTGGGGAAGATACGCAGTATTTT; CDR3: CSASGRFGEDTQYF
size: .; D: .; V: TRBV30; J: TRBJ1-1; DNA: TGTGCCTGGGACGACAGTATGAACACTGAAGCTTTCTTT; CDR3: CAWDDSMNTEAFF
size: .; D: .; V: TRBV7-9; J: TRBJ2-2; DNA: TGTGCCAGCAGCCCTCTAAGGACAGTCAACACCGGGGAGCTGTTTTTT; CDR3: CASSPLRTVNTGELFF
size: .; D: TRBD1; V: TRBV29-1; J: TRBJ2-7; DNA: TGCAGCGTTGAAGATGGACAGGGTACCTTCGAGCAGTACTTC; CDR3: CSVEDGQGTFEQYF
size: .; D: .; V: TRBV7-9; J: TRBJ2-2; DNA: TGTGCCAGCAGCCTAACCTTGGGAGGCCACACCGGGGAGCTGTTTTTT; CDR3: CASSLTLGGHTGELFF
size: .; D: TRBD2; V: TRBV5-6; J: TRBJ2-7; DNA: TGTGCCAGCAGCCCGGGGGGGATTGGCGAGCAGTACTTC; CDR3: CASSPGGIGEQYF
size: few; D: .; V: TRBV28; J: TRBJ1-5; DNA: TGTGCCAGCAGTACCCGCCAGGGGCCTTATAGCAATCAGCCCCAGCATTTT; CDR3: CASSTRQGPYSNQPQHF
size: .; D: .; V: TRBV12-3/TRBV12-4; J: TRBJ1-5; DNA: TGTGCCAGCAGTTTTCAGGGTCCCCAGCATTTT; CDR3: CASSFQGPQHF
size: few; D: .; V: TRBV28; J: TRBJ1-6; DNA: TGTGCCAGCAGATATAGTAATTCACCCCTCCACTTT; CDR3: CASRYSNSPLHF
size: few; D: .; V: TRBV2; J: TRBJ2-2; DNA: TGTGCCAGCAGTGCCCGGCTCTCCGGGGAGCTGTTTTTT; CDR3: CASSARLSGELFF
size: .; D: TRBD2; V: TRBV19; J: TRBJ2-1; DNA: TGTGCCAGTAGTATAAGTACAGCGGGAGGTAACAATGAGCAGTTCTTC; CDR3: CASSISTAGGNNEQFF
size: few; D: .; V: TRBV10-3; J: TRBJ1-2; DNA: TGTGCCATCAGTGAGTCGAGGCAAGTAAACTATGGCTACACCTTC; CDR3: CAISESRQVNYGYTF
size: .; D: TRBD2; V: TRBV6-1; J: TRBJ2-1; DNA: TGTGCCAGCGCTCTGATACCAGCGGGATCTAATGAGCAGTTCTTC; CDR3: CASALIPAGSNEQFF
size: few; D: TRBD1; V: TRBV6-2/TRBV6-3; J: TRBJ1-1; DNA: TGTGCCAGCAGTTACGGGACAGGATATTGGGAGGACACTGAAGCTTTCTTT; CDR3: CASSYGTGYWEDTEAFF
size: .; D: TRBD2; V: TRBV20-1; J: TRBJ2-1; DNA: TGCAGTGCTCATTCCGGGACTATCGCCAATGAGCAGTTCTTC; CDR3: CSAHSGTIANEQFF
size: few; D: TRBD1; V: TRBV12-3/TRBV12-4; J: TRBJ2-3; DNA: TGTGCCAGCAGTTCGTCCGGGACAGCCAAAGCAGATACGCAGTATTTT; CDR3: CASSSSGTAKADTQYF
size: .; D: TRBD2; V: TRBV4-3; J: TRBJ2-1; DNA: TGCGCCAGCAGCCGTTACTTTAGCGGGAGTTCCTACAATGAGCAGTTCTTC; CDR3: CASSRYFSGSSYNEQFF
size: .; D: TRBD2; V: TRBV2; J: TRBJ2-2; DNA: TGTGCCAGCAGTGAACGCGGGAGGGCCGAGGGGGAGCTGTTTTTT; CDR3: CASSERGRAEGELFF
size: .; D: .; V: TRBV13; J: TRBJ1-2; DNA: TGTGCCAGCAGCACTAGTATCCGGGACACCAATGGCTACACCTTC; CDR3: CASSTSIRDTNGYTF
size: .; D: .; V: TRBV7-2; J: TRBJ2-3; DNA: TGTGCCAGCAGCCTTCAGGGGAACCCCACAGATACGCAGTATTTT; CDR3: CASSLQGNPTDTQYF
size: few; D: .; V: TRBV6-5; J: TRBJ2-3; DNA: TGTGCCAGCAGTTACTCGCGGAGAGATACGCAGTATTTT; CDR3: CASSYSRRDTQYF
size: .; D: .; V: TRBV18; J: TRBJ2-6; DNA: TGTGCCAGCTCACCAGTTTCTGGAACTCCCTCTGGGGCCAACGTCCTGACTTTC; CDR3: CASSPVSGTPSGANVLTF
size: few; D: .; V: TRBV20-1; J: TRBJ2-7; DNA: TGCAGTGCTAGTACCCAGGGGGGGCACGAGCAGTACTTC; CDR3: CSASTQGGHEQYF
size: .; D: .; V: TRBV6-5; J: TRBJ2-3; DNA: TGTGCCAGCAGTTCACCCTCTGGGGGCACAGATACGCAGTATTTT; CDR3: CASSSPSGGTDTQYF
size: once; D: .; V: TRBV29-1; J: TRBJ2-7; DNA: TGCAGCGTTGAAGGAGGCAGGGCTTACGAGCAGTACTTC; CDR3: CSVEGGRAYEQYF
size: few; D: .; V: TRBV6-6; J: TRBJ1-5; DNA: TGTGCCAGCAGGGCTATGGGGGTCAATCAGCCCCAGCATTTT; CDR3: CASRAMGVNQPQHF
size: .; D: .; V: TRBV19; J: TRBJ2-1; DNA: TGTGCCAGTAGCCGCTTAGCCGGGGATGAGCAGTTCTTC; CDR3: CASSRLAGDEQFF
size: few; D: .; V: TRBV5-4; J: TRBJ2-5; DNA: TGTGCCAGCAGCAGAAGACGGGTATGGGCCGGGGAACAAGAGACCCAGTACTTC; CDR3: CASSRRRVWAGEQETQYF
size: .; D: .; V: TRBV6-2/TRBV6-3; J: TRBJ2-1; DNA: TGTGCCGGCAGTTACGCCCCACTGGGAGGCAAAAAGGGCGATGAGCAGTTCTTC; CDR3: CAGSYAPLGGKKGDEQFF
size: .; D: TRBD1; V: TRBV7-8; J: TRBJ2-7; DNA: TGTGCCAGCAGCTCGAGACAGGGCCCCTACGAGCAGTACTTC; CDR3: CASSSRQGPYEQYF
size: .; D: .; V: TRBV27; J: TRBJ2-7; DNA: TGTGCCAGCAGTTTGATAGCCTCCTACGAGCAGTACTTC; CDR3: CASSLIASYEQYF
size: many; D: .; V: TRBV18; J: TRBJ1-1; DNA: TGTGCCAGCTCGCCCGACCCCGTACGGGTTCACACTGAAGCTTTCTTT; CDR3: CASSPDPVRVHTEAFF
size: .; D: .; V: TRBV2; J: TRBJ1-1; DNA: TGTGCCAGCAGTGAGTTTTCCACCAGGCGAGGGGACACTGAAGCTTTCTTT; CDR3: CASSEFSTRRGDTEAFF
size: .; D: .; V: TRBV12-3/TRBV12-4; J: TRBJ2-1; DNA: TGTGCCAGCAGTACCGACAGGAGCTCCTACAATGAGCAGTTCTTC; CDR3: CASSTDRSSYNEQFF